This TCR beta chain emerged from a study of T cell responses to AZD1222 COVID-19 vaccine. Turning to the study itself: Researchers grouped second doses given at about 4 or about 12 weeks into one pool.

On this clone: As yet, its antigen is unknown.

Broader study findings: Donors skewed white British and female; clonal diversity was possibly underestimated. Only 6 or 7 AZD1222 recipients tested seropositive at baseline. Vaccine-associated CD4 TCRs spanned spike, dominant at 160-218 and 743-854.

Clones were sequenced by immunoSEQ multiplex PCR, and TCRdb holds only the in-frame ones, with some missing. The sample records about 130,000 clones, about 88% being singletons. CDR3 length equals 14 residues. J lost 3 bases, V lost 4 bases, and 5 bases had no gene match. CDR1 and CDR2 (germline): SGHRS, YFSETQ. This sequence was found in an adult in good health. The chain joins TRBV5-1 to TRBJ1-1; TRBD1 aligns across 8 bases. The specimen was peripheral blood, collected on day 0 of AZD1222 vaccination. CDR3 DNA: TGCGCCAGCAGCGGACAGGGCTCGCACACTGAAGCTTTCTTT. Translating it yields CASSGQGSHTEAFF.